Following are 23 T cell receptor beta chains from one sample sequenced in a study of T cells in Graves' hyperthyroidism and ophthalmopathy. RNA transcripts provided the source from which TCR beta CDR3 regions were amplified. With the HTBI primer set, the TCR CDR3 went through a first round of RT-PCR. TCRdb reprocessed the multiplex PCR reads with MiXCR, giving one entry per CDR3 protein. The sample lists about 540,000 distinct CDR3 sequences; 40% to 55% were seen once. Material: peripheral blood or thyroid tissue (not recorded which). These receptors were collected from a woman between 18 and 30 years old with Graves' hyperthyroidism.

This clonotype was recorded a few times. The CDR3 region has the DNA TGTGCCACGAAATGGGGTGAGGGGGCACCCCTCCACTTT. Protein sequence: CATKWGEGAPLHF. The rearrangement uses TRBV4-2 and TRBJ1-6, with D tentatively TRBD1 (6 bases). The V end was cut by 10 bases, the J end by 11 bases, with 18 bases between. The CDR3 runs 13 residues. CDR1 LGHNA and CDR2 YNFKEQ come from the germline V gene.

As regards this clonotype: Just one base apart from a much larger clone, this may be a read error. The V call is TRBV2, the J call TRBJ1-5; the D is unclear. From germline, CDR1 is SNHLY and CDR2 FYNNEI. This CDR3 has 13 residues. Between the trimmed V and J ends, which lost 8 bases and 3 bases, there was a span of 11 bases. This CDR3 reads CASRGDTNQPQHF. The CDR3 DNA reads as TGTGCCAGCCGTGGTGACACCAATCAGCCCCAGCATTTT.

The rearrangement joins TRBV2 to TRBJ1-2; 8 bases fit TRBD1. CDR3 length: 18 residues. From germline, CDR1 is SNHLY and CDR2 FYNNEI. With V trimmed by 3 bases and J by 0 bases, 12 bases remained unmatched. The CDR3 region has the DNA TGTGCCAGCAGTGAGCCGCCCGGGACAGGAGTAACTAACTATGGCTACACCTTC. Encoded protein: CASSEPPGTGVTNYGYTF.

The chain combines TRBV7-9 with TRBJ1-2; 9 nucleotides agree with TRBD1. The CDR3 contains 15 residues. V shed 4 bases and J 5 bases; nucleotides not matched to a gene: 8. CDR1 and CDR2 from the germline V gene are SEHNR and FQNEAQ (reference sequence). The DNA for the CDR3 is TGTGCCAGCAGCTCCACAGGGGGCGTTCGATATGGCTACACCTTC. Translating it yields CASSSTGGVRYGYTF. The whole variable domain, filled in from reference TRBV7-9 and TRBJ1-2, reads DTGVSQNPRHKITKRGQNVTFRCDPISEHNRLYWYRQTLGQGPEFLTYFQNEAQLEKSRLLSDRFSAERPKGSFSTLEIQRTEQGDSAMYLCASSSTGGVRYGYTFGSGTRLTVV.

V and J are TRBV5-1 and TRBJ1-1, with 8 bases identical to TRBD1. This CDR3 comprises 14 residues. Per germline, CDR1 SGHRS and CDR2 YFSETQ. V shed 5 bases and J 1 base; nucleotides not matched to a gene: 4. The CDR3 is CASRSGTGNTEAFF. The CDR3 coding sequence is TGCGCCAGCAGGTCCGGGACAGGGAACACTGAAGCTTTCTTT.

This clonotype was detected only once. V gene TRBV5-1 combines with J gene TRBJ2-7; 9 bases agree with TRBD1. J lost 3 bases, V lost 3 bases, and 7 bases had no gene match. The CDR3 has 15 residues. The germline V gene encodes CDR1 SGHRS and CDR2 YFSETQ. CDR3 protein: CASSWAGTGNYEQYF. For the CDR3, the DNA is TGCGCCAGCAGCTGGGCCGGGACAGGGAACTACGAGCAGTACTTC.

This clonotype has a handful of counts. The rearrangement joins TRBV19 to TRBJ1-5; maybe TRBD1 (5 bases). The germline gives CDR1 LNHDA, CDR2 SQIVND (reference sequence). The CDR3 has 14 residues. V dropped 1 base and J dropped 1 base, with 5 bases sitting between them. CDR3 sequence: CASSIGGSNQPQHF. The CDR3 nucleotides read TGTGCCAGTAGTATAGGGGGGAGCAATCAGCCCCAGCATTTT. Filled out from reference TRBV19 and TRBJ1-5, the complete variable domain reads DGGITQSPKYLFRKEGQNVTLSCEQNLNHDAMYWYRQDPGQGLRLIYYSQIVNDFQKGDIAEGYSVSREKKESFPLTVTSAQKNPTAFYLCASSIGGSNQPQHFGDGTRLSIL.

V is TRBV7-9 and J is TRBJ2-5; D may match TRBD1 or TRBD2 (5 bases each). Germline-derived CDR1 and CDR2 are SEHNR and FQNEAQ (reference sequence). The CDR3 runs to 13 residues. V lost 8 bases to trimming and J lost 5 bases, with 15 bases between them. In nucleotides, the CDR3 is TGTGCCAGCGATTGGGGGACGGTGGAGACCCAGTACTTC. The encoded protein is CASDWGTVETQYF.

This rearrangement joins TRBV29-1 to TRBJ1-5; no reliable D call. This CDR3 has 11 residues. Per the germline V gene, CDR1 is SQVTM and CDR2 is ANQGSEA. CDR3 nucleotide sequence: TGCAGTGAGGACAGCAATCAGCCCCAGCATTTT. Residues: CSEDSNQPQHF.

This chain connects TRBV5-6 to TRBJ2-7, with 7 positions matching TRBD1. This CDR3 has 14 residues. Per germline, CDR1 SGHDT and CDR2 YYEEEE. V lost 4 bases, J lost 6 bases, and 10 bases stayed unmatched. The CDR3 nucleotides are TGTGCCAGCAGCCGGGACAGATTCAATGGCGAGCAGTACTTC. Translation gives CASSRDRFNGEQYF.

Worth noting for this clonotype: A much more abundant neighbour one base away suggests this may be a read error. The chain uses TRBV7-6 and TRBJ1-6; TRBD1 is a possible D gene (5 bases). The CDR3 totals 15 residues. From germline, CDR1 is SGHVS and CDR2 FNYEAQ. In DNA form, the CDR3 reads TGTGCCAGCAGCCATACATGGGGAGGGGATTCACTCCTCCACTTT. This translates into CASSHTWGGDSLLHF.

This clonotype has at least ten counts. DNA of the CDR3: TGTGCCACCGAGGACAGGCGAAATGGCTACACCTTC. Its translation: CATEDRRNGYTF. The chain carries TRBV24-1 and TRBJ1-2; 7 bases are shared with TRBD1. Trimming cost V 9 bases and J 6 bases; bases outside gene matches: 6. CDR3 length equals 12 residues. CDR1 and CDR2 (germline): KGHDR, SFDVKD.

The V gene is TRBV9, the J gene TRBJ2-7; unclear D gene. The CDR3 is made up of 13 amino acids. V was clipped by 0 bases and J by 3 bases, with 7 bases between them. CDR1 and CDR2 from the germline V gene are SGDLS and YYNGEE. CDR3 nucleotide sequence: TGTGCCAGCAGCGTAGGGGCTCACTACGAGCAGTACTTC. It is translated as CASSVGAHYEQYF.

This chain joins TRBV7-2 and TRBJ2-2, with 12 bases that match TRBD2. Germline loops: CDR1 SGHTA, CDR2 FQGNSA. The CDR3 loop spans 15 amino acids. With 6 bases clipped from V and 5 bases from J, the junction kept 4 bases outside the gene matches. CDR3 bases: TGTGCCAGCAGTTGGACTAGCGGGACGACCGGGGAGCTGTTTTTT. Amino acid sequence: CASSWTSGTTGELFF.

The gene calls are TRBV5-1 and TRBJ1-5; D possibly corresponds to TRBD1 (5 bases). Germline loops: CDR1 SGHRS, CDR2 YFSETQ. This CDR3 has 17 residues. Trimming stripped 4 bases from V and 0 bases from J, with 17 bases between. CDR3 DNA: TGCGCCAGCAGCCCGGGGCCCGCCGCGCGTAGCAATCAGCCCCAGCATTTT. Its protein product is CASSPGPAARSNQPQHF.

V gene TRBV3-1 combines with J gene TRBJ1-1; D ambiguous. The V end was cut by 1 base, the J end by 8 bases, with 11 bases between. The CDR3 has 13 amino acids. Germline V gene sequence: CDR1 LGHDT, CDR2 YNNKEL (reference sequence). This CDR3 reads CASSQGPFGEAFF. DNA for the CDR3: TGTGCCAGCAGCCAAGGTCCGTTCGGCGAAGCTTTCTTT.

V is TRBV19 and J is TRBJ1-4, with D maybe TRBD1 (5 bases). The CDR3 is 18 amino acids. Germline V CDR1 and CDR2: LNHDA, SQIVND (reference sequence). The V gene lost 5 bases and the J gene lost 0 bases, with 19 bases spanning the gap. The CDR3 spells CASSLGHGGVATNEKLFF. The CDR3 region has the DNA TGTGCCAGTAGTTTAGGACACGGCGGAGTTGCAACTAATGAAAAACTGTTTTTT.

The CDR3 nucleotides read TGCGCCAGCAGCTCGTTCACCTCGGGAGCAACTAATGAAAAACTGTTTTTT. Translating gives CASSSFTSGATNEKLFF. The chain combines TRBV5-1 with TRBJ1-4; D call uncertain. The CDR3 has 17 residues. Looked up from germline, CDR1 is SGHRS and CDR2 is YFSETQ. V lost 3 bases and J 0 bases, leaving 15 bases between the germline ends.

The rearrangement uses TRBV7-2 and TRBJ2-1; no clear D gene. The germline V and J ends were trimmed by 3 bases and 9 bases, with 6 bases remaining between them. Germline V CDR1 and CDR2: SGHTA, FQGNSA. The CDR3 totals 11 residues. CDR3 loop: CASSLMAEQFF. Written as DNA, the CDR3 is TGTGCCAGCAGCTTGATGGCTGAGCAGTTCTTC.

V and J are TRBV6-5 and TRBJ2-7, with no clear D. Germline-derived CDR1 and CDR2 are MNHEY and SVGAGI. This CDR3 has 13 amino acids. The V end lost 4 bases, the J end lost 2 bases, and 9 bases lay between the germline ends. CDR3 sequence (DNA): TGTGCCAGCAGTTTCGTGTCAGCCTACGAGCAGTACTTC. Protein product: CASSFVSAYEQYF.

V gene TRBV7-3 combines with J gene TRBJ1-2; maybe TRBD1 (6 bases). V lost 5 bases and J lost 4, with 20 bases in between. Germline V gene sequence: CDR1 SGHTA, CDR2 FQGTGA. This CDR3 comprises 16 residues. In nucleotides, the CDR3 is TGTGCCAGCAGCCAAGGGGGTACAGGGAGCCTCTATGGCTACACCTTC. It codes for CASSQGGTGSLYGYTF.

The V gene is TRBV9, the J gene TRBJ1-3, with D possibly matching TRBD1 (5 bases). CDR3 size: 14 residues. Trimming took off 3 bases at V and 6 bases at J, with 13 bases between the two ends. The germline V gene encodes CDR1 SGDLS and CDR2 YYNGEE. CDR3 region: CASSESGTANTIYF. CDR3 bases: TGTGCCAGCAGCGAATCCGGGACCGCAAACACCATATATTTT. The full variable domain, rest sourced from reference TRBV9 and TRBJ1-3, is DSGVTQTPKHLITATGQRVTLRCSPRSGDLSVYWYQQSLDQGLQFLIQYYNGEERAKGNILERFSAQQFPDLHSELNLSSLELGDSALYFCASSESGTANTIYFGEGSWLTVV.

This clonotype was counted only a few times. The V gene is TRBV29-1, the J gene TRBJ1-3; D unclear. CDR1 is SQVTM and CDR2 is ANQGSEA in the germline V gene. The CDR3 runs to 13 residues. Deletions cut 7 bases from V and 4 bases from J, with 14 bases between. The DNA of the CDR3 is TGCAGCGGCGGAGACATCAACGGAAACACCATATATTTT. Protein sequence: CSGGDINGNTIYF. Full variable domain (missing parts from reference TRBV29-1 and TRBJ1-3): SAVISQKPSRDICQRGTSLTIQCQVDSQVTMMFWYRQQPGQSLTLIATANQGSEATYESGFVIDKFPISRPNLTFSTLTVSNMSPEDSSIYLCSGGDINGNTIYFGEGSWLTVV.